This T cell receptor beta chain appears in the sequencing data of a study of shared clonotypes between healthy human individuals. Overall study findings and caveats: Memory subsets generally showed smaller estimated richness than naive subsets did.

Germline CDR1 reads SGHTA; CDR2 reads FQGNSA. The V gene lost 0 bases and the J gene lost 4 bases, with 7 bases spanning the gap. The CDR3 has 14 residues. Deep was the level used in running the assay. The authors' processing: ImmunoSEQ supplied junction-only sequences lacking quality scores, so filtering was different. Here immunoSEQ multiplex PCR was the method, and the copy in TCRdb shows in-frame clones only, minus some. V and J calls plus clone size are reproduced from that table; the DNA served to infer D and trimming. The sample has about 710,000 clones, over 55% seen once; the top ten hold roughly 1.8%. Note on this clone: What it binds is unknown.

Material for sequencing was memory CD4+ T cells sorted from blood. The subset: CD45RA-negative fraction. The gene calls are TRBV7-2 and TRBJ1-5, with D unresolved. The receptor comes from a young woman in good health. The CDR3 nucleotides read TGTGCCAGCAGCTTAGCCCGTGGGAATCAGCCCCAGCATTTT. Its protein is CASSLARGNQPQHF. The full variable domain, completed using reference TRBV7-2 and TRBJ1-5, is GAGVSQSPSNKVTEKGKDVELRCDPISGHTALYWYRQSLGQGLEFLIYFQGNSAPDKSGLPSDRFSAERTGGSVSTLTIQRTQQEDSAVYLCASSLARGNQPQHFGDGTRLSIL.